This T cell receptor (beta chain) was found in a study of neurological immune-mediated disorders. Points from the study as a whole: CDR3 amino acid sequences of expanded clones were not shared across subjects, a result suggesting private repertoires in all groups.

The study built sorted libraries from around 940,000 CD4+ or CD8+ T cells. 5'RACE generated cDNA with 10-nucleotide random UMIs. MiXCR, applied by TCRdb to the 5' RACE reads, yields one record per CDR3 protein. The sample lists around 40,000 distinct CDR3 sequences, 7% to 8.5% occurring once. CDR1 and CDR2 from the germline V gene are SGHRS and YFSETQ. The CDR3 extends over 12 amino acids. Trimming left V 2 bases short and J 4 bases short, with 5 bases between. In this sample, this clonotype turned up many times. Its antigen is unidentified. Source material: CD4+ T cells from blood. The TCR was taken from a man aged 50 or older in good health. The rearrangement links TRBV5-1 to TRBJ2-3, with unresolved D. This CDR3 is CASSFSADTQYF. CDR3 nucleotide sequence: TGCGCCAGCAGCTTCTCCGCAGATACGCAGTATTTT. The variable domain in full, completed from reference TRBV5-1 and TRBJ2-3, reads KAGVTQTPRYLIKTRGQQVTLSCSPISGHRSVSWYQQTPGQGLQFLFEYFSETQRNKGNFPGRFSGRQFSNSRSEMNVSTLELGDSALYLCASSFSADTQYFGPGTRLTVL.